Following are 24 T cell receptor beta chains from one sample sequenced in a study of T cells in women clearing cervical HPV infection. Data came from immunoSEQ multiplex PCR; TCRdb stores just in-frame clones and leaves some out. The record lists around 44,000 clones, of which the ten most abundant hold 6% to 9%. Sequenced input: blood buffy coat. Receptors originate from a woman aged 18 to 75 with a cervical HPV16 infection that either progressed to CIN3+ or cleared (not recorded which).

CDR3 region: CSARESVANYGYTF. CDR3 DNA (partial): TGCAGTGCCAGGGAGTCCGTAGCTAACTATGGC. This chain joins TRBV20-1 and TRBJ1-2, with D maybe TRBD1 (5 bases). The CDR3 end falls 3 residues outside the read, so it is completed with the germline J gene. V lost 6 bases, J lost 0 bases, and 14 bases lay in between. The CDR3 is 14 residues long. Germline V CDR1 and CDR2: DFQATT, SNEGSKA (reference sequence).

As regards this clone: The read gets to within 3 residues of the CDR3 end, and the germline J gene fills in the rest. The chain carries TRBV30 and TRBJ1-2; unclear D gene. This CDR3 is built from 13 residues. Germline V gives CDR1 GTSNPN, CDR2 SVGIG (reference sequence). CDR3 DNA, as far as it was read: TGTGCCTGGAGTCCCACGACTTACGGGGGC. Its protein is CAWSPTTYGG. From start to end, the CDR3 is CAWSPTTYGGYTF.

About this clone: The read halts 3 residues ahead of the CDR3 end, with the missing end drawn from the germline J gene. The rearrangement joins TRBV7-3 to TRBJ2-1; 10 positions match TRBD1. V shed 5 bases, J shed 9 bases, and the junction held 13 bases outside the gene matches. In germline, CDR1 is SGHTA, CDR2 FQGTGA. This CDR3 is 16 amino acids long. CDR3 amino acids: CASSPLDETGGSEQFF. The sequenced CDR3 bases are TGTGCCAGCAGCCCCCTCGATGAGACAGGGGGCAGTGAG.

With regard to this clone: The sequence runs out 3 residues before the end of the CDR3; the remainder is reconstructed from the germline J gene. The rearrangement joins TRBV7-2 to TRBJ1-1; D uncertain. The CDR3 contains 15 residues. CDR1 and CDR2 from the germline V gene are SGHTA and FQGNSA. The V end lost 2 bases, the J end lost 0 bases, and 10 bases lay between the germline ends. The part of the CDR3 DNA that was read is TGTGCCAGCAGCTTACATACGGTTGTGAACACTGAA. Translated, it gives CASSLHTVVNTE. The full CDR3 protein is CASSLHTVVNTEAFF.

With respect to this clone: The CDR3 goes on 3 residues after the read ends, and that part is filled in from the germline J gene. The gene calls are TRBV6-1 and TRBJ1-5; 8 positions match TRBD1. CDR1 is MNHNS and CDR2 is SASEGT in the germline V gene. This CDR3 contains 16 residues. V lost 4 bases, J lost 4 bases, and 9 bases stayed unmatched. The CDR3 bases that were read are TGTGCCAGCAGTGGATCGCAGGGGGCAGGGAATCAGCCC. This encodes CASSGSQGAGNQP. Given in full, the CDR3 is CASSGSQGAGNQPQHF.

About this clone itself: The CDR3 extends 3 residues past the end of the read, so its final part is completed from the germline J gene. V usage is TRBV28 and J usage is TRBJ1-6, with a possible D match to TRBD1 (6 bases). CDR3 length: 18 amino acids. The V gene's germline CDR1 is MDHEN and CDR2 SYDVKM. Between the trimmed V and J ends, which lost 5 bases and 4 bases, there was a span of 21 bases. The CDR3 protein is CASSVDPRGSLYNSPLHF. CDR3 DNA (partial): TGTGCCAGCAGTGTCGACCCAAGGGGGTCTCTTTATAATTCACCC. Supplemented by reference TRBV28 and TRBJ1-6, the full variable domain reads DVKVTQSSRYLVKRTGEKVFLECVQDMDHENMFWYRQDPGLGLRLIYFSYDVKMKEKGDIPEGYSVSREKKERFSLILESASTNQTSMYLCASSVDPRGSLYNSPLHFGNGTRLTVT.

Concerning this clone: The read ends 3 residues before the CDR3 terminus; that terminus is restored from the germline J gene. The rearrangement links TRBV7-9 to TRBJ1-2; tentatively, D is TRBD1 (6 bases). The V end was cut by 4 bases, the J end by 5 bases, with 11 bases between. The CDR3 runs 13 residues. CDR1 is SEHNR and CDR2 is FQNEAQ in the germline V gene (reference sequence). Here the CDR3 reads CASSSGQTYGYTF. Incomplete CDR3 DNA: TGTGCCAGCAGCTCCGGACAGACATATGGC.

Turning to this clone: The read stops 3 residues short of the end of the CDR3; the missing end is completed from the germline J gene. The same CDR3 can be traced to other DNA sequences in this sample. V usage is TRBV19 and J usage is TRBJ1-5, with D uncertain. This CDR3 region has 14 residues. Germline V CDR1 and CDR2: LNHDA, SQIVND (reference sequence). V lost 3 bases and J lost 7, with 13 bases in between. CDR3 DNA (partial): TGTGCCAGTAGTATTGGTCCAGACTACCAGCCC. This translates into CASSIGPDYQP. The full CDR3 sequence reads CASSIGPDYQPQHF.

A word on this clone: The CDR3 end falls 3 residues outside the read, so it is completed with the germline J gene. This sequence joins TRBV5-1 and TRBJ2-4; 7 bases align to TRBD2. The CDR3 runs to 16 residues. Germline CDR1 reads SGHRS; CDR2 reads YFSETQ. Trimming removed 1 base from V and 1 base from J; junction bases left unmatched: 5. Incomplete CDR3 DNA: TGCGCCAGCAGCTTGAACGCCGGGGGGGCCAAAAACATT. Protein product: CASSLNAGGAKNI. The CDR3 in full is CASSLNAGGAKNIQYF.

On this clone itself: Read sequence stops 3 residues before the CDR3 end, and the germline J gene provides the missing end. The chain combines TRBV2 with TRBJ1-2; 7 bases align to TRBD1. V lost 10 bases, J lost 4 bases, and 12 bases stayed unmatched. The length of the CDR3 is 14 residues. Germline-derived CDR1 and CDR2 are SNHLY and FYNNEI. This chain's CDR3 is CANPPRAGGYGYTF. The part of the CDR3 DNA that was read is TGTGCCAATCCACCGAGAGCAGGGGGCTATGGC.

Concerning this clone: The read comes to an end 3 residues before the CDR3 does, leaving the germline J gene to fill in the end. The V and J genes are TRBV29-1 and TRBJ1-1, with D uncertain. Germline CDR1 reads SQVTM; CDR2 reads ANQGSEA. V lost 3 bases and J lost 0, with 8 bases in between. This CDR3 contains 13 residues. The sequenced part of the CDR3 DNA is TGCAGCGTTGAGGGCCGGTTGAACACTGAA. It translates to CSVEGRLNTE. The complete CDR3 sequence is CSVEGRLNTEAFF.

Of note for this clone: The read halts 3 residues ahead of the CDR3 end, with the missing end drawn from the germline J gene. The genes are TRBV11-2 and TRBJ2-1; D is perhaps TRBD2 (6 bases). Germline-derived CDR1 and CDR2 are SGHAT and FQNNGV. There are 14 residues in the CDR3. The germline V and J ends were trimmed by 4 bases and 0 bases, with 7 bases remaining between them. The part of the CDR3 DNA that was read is TGTGCCAGCAGCTGGGACTCCTCCTACAATGAG. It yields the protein CASSWDSSYNE. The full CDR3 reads CASSWDSSYNEQFF.

The CDR3 sequence: CASSSGTGVGETQYF. CDR3 DNA, as far as it was read: TGTGCCAGCAGCTCGGGTACAGGGGTTGGAGAGACC. The chain links TRBV5-5 to TRBJ2-5; 7 bases are shared with TRBD1. The read ends 3 residues early relative to the CDR3; the germline J gene fills the gap. The CDR3 length is 15 residues. The germline CDR1 and CDR2 sequences are SGHKS and YYEKEE (reference sequence). V shed 3 bases and J 4 bases; nucleotides not matched to a gene: 9.

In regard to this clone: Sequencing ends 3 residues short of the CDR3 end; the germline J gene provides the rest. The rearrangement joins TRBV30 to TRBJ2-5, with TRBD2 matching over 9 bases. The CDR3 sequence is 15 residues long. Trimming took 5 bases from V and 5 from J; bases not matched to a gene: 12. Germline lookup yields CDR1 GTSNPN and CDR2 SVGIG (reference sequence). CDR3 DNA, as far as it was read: TGTGCCTGGGCCCCAGGCGGGGGGGCAATGGAGACC. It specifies CAWAPGGGAMET. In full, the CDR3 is CAWAPGGGAMETQYF.

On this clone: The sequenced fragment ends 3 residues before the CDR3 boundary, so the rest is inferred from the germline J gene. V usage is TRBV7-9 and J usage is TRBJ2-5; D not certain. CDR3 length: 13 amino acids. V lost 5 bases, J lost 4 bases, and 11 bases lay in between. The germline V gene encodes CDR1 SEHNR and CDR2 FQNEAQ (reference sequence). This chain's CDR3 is CASSKTPLETQYF. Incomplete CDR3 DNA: TGTGCCAGCAGCAAAACCCCACTAGAGACC. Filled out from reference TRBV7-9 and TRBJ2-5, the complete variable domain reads DTGVSQNPRHKITKRGQNVTFRCDPISEHNRLYWYRQTLGQGPEFLTYFQNEAQLEKSRLLSDRFSAERPKGSFSTLEIQRTEQGDSAMYLCASSKTPLETQYFGPGTRLLVL.

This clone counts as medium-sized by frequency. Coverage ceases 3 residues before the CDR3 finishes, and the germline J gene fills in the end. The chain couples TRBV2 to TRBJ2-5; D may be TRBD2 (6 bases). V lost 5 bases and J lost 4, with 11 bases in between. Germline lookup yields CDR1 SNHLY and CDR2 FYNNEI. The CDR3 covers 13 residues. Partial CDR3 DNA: TGTGCCAGCAGTTTGGGGGGAGCAGAGACC. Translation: CASSLGGAET. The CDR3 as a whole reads CASSLGGAETQYF.

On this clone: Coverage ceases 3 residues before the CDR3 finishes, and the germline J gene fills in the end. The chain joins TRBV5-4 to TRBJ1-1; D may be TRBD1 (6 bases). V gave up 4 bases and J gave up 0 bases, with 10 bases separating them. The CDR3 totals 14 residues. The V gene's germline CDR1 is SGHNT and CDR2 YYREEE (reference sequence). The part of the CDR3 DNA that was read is TGTGCCAGCAGCGGGGGCGGCATGAACACTGAA. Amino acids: CASSGGGMNTE. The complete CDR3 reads CASSGGGMNTEAFF.

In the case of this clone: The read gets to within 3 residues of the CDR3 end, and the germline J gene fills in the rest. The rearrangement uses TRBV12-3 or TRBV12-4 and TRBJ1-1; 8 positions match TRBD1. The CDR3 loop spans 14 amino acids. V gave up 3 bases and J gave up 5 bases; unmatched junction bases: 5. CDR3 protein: CASSFGQGYTEAFF. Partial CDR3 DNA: TGTGCCAGCAGTTTCGGACAGGGATATACTGAA.

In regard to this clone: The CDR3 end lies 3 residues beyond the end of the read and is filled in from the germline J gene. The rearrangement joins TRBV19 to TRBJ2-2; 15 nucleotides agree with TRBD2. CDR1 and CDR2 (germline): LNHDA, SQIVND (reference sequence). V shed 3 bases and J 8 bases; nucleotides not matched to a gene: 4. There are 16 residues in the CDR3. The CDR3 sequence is CASSIGTSGRSGELFF. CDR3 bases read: TGTGCCAGTAGTATTGGGACTAGCGGGAGGTCGGGGGAG.

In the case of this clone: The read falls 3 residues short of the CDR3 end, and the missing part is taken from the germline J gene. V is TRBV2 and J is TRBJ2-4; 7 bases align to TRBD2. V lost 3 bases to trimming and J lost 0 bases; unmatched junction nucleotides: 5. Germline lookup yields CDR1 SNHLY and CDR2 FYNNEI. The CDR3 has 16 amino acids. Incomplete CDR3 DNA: TGTGCCAGCAGTGATTTGGGGGGGGTAGCCAAAAACATT. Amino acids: CASSDLGGVAKNI. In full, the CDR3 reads CASSDLGGVAKNIQYF.

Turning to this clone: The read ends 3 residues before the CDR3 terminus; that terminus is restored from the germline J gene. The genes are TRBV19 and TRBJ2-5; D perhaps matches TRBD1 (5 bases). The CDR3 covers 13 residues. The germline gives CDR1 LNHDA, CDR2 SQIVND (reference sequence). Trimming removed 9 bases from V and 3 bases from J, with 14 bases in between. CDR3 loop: CASLGVLEETQYF. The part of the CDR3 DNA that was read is TGTGCCAGCCTAGGGGTTTTGGAAGAGACC.

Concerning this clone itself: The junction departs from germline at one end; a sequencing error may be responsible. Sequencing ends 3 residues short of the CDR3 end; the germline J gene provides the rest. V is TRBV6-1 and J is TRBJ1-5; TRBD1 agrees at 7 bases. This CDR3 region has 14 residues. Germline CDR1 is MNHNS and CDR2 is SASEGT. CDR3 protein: CASIEKGAGQPQHF. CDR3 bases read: TGTGCCAGCATTGAAAAGGGGGCAGGACAGCCC.

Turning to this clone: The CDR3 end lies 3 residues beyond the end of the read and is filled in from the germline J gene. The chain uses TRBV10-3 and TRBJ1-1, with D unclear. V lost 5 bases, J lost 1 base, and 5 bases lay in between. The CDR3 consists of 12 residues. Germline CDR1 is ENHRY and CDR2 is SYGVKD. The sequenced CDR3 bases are TGTGCCATCAGTCAGGAGAACACTGAA. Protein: CAISQENTE. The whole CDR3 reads CAISQENTEAFF.

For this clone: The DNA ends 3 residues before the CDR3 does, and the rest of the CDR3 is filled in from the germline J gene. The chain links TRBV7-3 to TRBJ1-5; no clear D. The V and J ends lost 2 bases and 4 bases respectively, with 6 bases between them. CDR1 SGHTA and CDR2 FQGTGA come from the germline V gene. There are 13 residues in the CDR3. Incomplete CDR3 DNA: TGTGCCAGCAGCTTAGGCCTTAATCAGCCC. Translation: CASSLGLNQP. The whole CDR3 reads CASSLGLNQPQHF.